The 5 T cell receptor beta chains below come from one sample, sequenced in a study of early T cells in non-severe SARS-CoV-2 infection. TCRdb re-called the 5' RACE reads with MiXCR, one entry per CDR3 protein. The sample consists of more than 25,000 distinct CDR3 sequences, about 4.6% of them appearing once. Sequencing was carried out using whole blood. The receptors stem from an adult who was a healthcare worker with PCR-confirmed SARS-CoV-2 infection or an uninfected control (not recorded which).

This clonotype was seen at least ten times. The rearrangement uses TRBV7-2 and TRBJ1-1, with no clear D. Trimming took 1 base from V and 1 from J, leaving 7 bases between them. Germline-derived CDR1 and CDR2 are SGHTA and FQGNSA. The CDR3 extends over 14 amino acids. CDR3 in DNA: TGTGCCAGCAGCTTAGGCCAGACGAACACTGAAGCTTTCTTT. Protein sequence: CASSLGQTNTEAFF.

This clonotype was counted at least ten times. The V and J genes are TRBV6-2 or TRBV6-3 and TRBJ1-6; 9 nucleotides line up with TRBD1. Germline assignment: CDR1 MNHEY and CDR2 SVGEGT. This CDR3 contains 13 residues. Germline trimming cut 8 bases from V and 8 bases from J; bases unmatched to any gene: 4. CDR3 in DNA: TGTGCCAGCCGGGACAGGGTTGATTCACCCCTCCACTTT. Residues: CASRDRVDSPLHF.

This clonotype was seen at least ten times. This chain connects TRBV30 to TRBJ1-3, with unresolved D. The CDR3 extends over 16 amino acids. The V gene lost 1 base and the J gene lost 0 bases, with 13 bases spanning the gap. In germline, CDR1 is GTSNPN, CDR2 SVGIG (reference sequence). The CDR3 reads CAWSAAGSISGNTIYF. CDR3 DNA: TGTGCCTGGAGTGCGGCCGGGTCTATCTCTGGAAACACCATATATTTT.

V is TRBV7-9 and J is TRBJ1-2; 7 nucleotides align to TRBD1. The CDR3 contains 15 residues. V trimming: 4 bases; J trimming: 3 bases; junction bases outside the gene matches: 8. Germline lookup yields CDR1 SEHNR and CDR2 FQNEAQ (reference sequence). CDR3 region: CASSSLRTGDYGYTF. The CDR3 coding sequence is TGTGCCAGCAGCTCCCTGAGAACAGGGGACTATGGCTACACCTTC.

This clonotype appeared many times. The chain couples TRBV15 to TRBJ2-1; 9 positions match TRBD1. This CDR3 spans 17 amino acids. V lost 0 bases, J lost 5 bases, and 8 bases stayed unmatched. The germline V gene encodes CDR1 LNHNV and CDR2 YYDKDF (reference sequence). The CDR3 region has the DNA TGTGCCACCAGCAGAGATAGGGGACAGGGAGGAAACAATGAGCAGTTCTTC. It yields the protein CATSRDRGQGGNNEQFF.